This T cell receptor (beta chain) was captured in a study of T cells in Graves' hyperthyroidism and ophthalmopathy. Study summary: Peripheral blood draws took place at initial diagnosis, ahead of any treatment. General study results and limits: From stable hyperthyroidism, ophthalmopathy was separated by a 13 V-J model.

This clonotype was seen ten or more times. Antigen unknown. The TCR beta CDR3 regions underwent amplification using RNA transcripts as the source. Using the HTBI primer set, a first-round RT-PCR was run on the TCR CDR3. TCRdb re-called the multiplex PCR reads with MiXCR, one entry per CDR3 protein. Among under 450,000 distinct CDR3 sequences listed, about 17% were seen once. Per germline, CDR1 SQVTM and CDR2 ANQGSEA. The CDR3 spans 15 residues. With 6 bases removed from V and 4 bases from J, the gap between germline ends came to 22 bases. Hyperthyroidism patients were newly diagnosed, had disease duration under 2 months, and were aged 18 to 65 years. Sampled blood dates from first hyperthyroidism diagnosis, and it precedes any ophthalmopathy symptoms.

This TCR came from a woman aged 25 to 39 with Graves' hyperthyroidism that later progressed to Graves' ophthalmopathy. The specimen was blood. The V and J genes are TRBV29-1 and TRBJ2-7, with D possibly being TRBD1 or TRBD2 (7 bases each). CDR3 amino acids: CSVSGGDSGSYEQYF. The CDR3, as DNA: TGCAGCGTGTCAGGGGGGGATAGCGGGTCTTACGAGCAGTACTTC.